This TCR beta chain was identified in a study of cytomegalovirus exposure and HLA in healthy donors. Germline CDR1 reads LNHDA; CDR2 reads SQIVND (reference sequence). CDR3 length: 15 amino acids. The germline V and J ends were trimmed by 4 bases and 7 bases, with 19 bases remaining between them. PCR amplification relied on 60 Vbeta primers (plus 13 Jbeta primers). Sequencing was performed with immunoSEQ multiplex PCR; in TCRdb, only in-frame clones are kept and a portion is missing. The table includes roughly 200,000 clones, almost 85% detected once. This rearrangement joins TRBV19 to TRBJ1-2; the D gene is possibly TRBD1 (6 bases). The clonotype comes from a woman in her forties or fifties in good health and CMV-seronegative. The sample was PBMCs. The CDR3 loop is CASSRPGGQTLGYTF. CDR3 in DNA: TGTGCCAGTAGTAGGCCCGGGGGGCAGACGCTTGGCTACACCTTC.